The 9 T cell receptor beta chains presented below share a single source sample, sequenced in a study of T cell responses to AZD1222 COVID-19 vaccine. Produced via immunoSEQ multiplex PCR; TCRdb's table is partial and in-frame only. The sample has some 42,000 clones, around four fifths seen once; the top ten hold 15% to 20%. The sequences come from peripheral blood, collected 28 days after the second AZD1222 dose. These receptors were obtained from an adult who received the AZD1222 COVID-19 vaccine.

CDR3 nucleotides: TGTGCCAGCAGCTCCACGCCAGGGGCCTATGGCTACACCTTC. Translated: CASSSTPGAYGYTF. The chain recombines TRBV28 with TRBJ1-2; perhaps TRBD1 as D (6 bases). Germline V gene data show CDR1 as MDHEN and CDR2 as SYDVKM. The ends were cut back, 6 bases at V and 4 bases at J, with 15 bases in the middle. The CDR3 has 14 amino acids.

This chain uses TRBV29-1 with TRBJ2-1; 7 bases map to TRBD2. Trimming took 8 bases from V and 8 from J; bases not matched to a gene: 12. In germline, CDR1 is SQVTM, CDR2 ANQGSEA. The CDR3 extends over 13 amino acids. This chain's CDR3 is CSWEVGGYDEQFF. The CDR3 coding sequence is TGCAGCTGGGAAGTGGGGGGGTACGATGAGCAGTTCTTC.

The J gene is TRBJ2-7, the V gene TRBV12-3 or TRBV12-4; D is ambiguous. The last part of the DNA fits TRBJ2-5 better; the J call may be wrong. The CDR3 is 12 residues long. This CDR3 reads CASSLRGETQYF. CDR3 sequence (DNA): TGTGCCAGCAGTTTACGAGGAGAGACCCAGTACTTC.

The rearrangement uses TRBV12-3 or TRBV12-4 and TRBJ2-7; D is undetermined. The V end lost 5 bases, the J end lost 4 bases, and 12 bases lay between the germline ends. This CDR3 has 13 residues. The CDR3 DNA reads as TGTGCCAGCAGTCCCCATCAAGGATACGAGCAGTACTTC. Amino acids: CASSPHQGYEQYF.

The chain uses TRBV7-9 and TRBJ2-3; maybe TRBD2 (5 bases). Germline V gene lookup returns CDR1 SEHNR and CDR2 FQNEAQ (reference sequence). This CDR3 is 16 amino acids long. V shed 2 bases and J shed 5 bases, with 17 bases lying between them. The CDR3 here is CASSLRGLMGEDTQYF. CDR3 nucleotide sequence: TGTGCCAGCAGCTTACGAGGGTTAATGGGCGAAGATACGCAGTATTTT.

V and J are TRBV3-1 (or the pseudogene TRBV3-2) and TRBJ2-1; D is possibly TRBD1 (6 bases). V gave up 2 bases and J gave up 10 bases, with 21 bases separating them. Germline CDR1 LGHDT, CDR2 YNNKEL (reference sequence). CDR3 length equals 16 residues. This chain's CDR3 is CASSQFRQVGGHEQFF. CDR3 nucleotides: TGTGCCAGCAGCCAATTTCGACAGGTCGGTGGCCACGAGCAGTTCTTC.

The V gene is TRBV11-2, the J gene TRBJ2-1, with 11 bases aligning to TRBD2. Trimming removed 3 bases from V and 4 bases from J; junction bases left unmatched: 8. CDR1 and CDR2 (germline): SGHAT, FQNNGV. The CDR3 has 17 residues. The CDR3 sequence: CASSFLGLAGLYNEQFF. CDR3 DNA sequence: TGTGCCAGCAGCTTCCTAGGACTAGCGGGCTTATACAATGAGCAGTTCTTC.

The V call is TRBV7-2, the J call TRBJ2-1; 10 bases are a match to TRBD2. This CDR3 comprises 14 residues. Trimming removed 7 bases from V and 6 bases from J; junction bases left unmatched: 6. The germline V gene encodes CDR1 SGHTA and CDR2 FQGNSA. The CDR3 nucleotides are TGTGCCAGCAAGGTGGGACTAGCGATCAATGAGCAGTTCTTC. Its translation: CASKVGLAINEQFF. The full variable domain, completed using reference TRBV7-2 and TRBJ2-1, is GAGVSQSPSNKVTEKGKDVELRCDPISGHTALYWYRQSLGQGLEFLIYFQGNSAPDKSGLPSDRFSAERTGGSVSTLTIQRTQQEDSAVYLCASKVGLAINEQFFGPGTRLTVL.

V is TRBV7-3 and J is TRBJ2-2, with unresolved D. The CDR3 extends over 15 amino acids. V lost 2 bases and J 4 bases, leaving 11 bases between the germline ends. Germline values: CDR1 SGHTA, CDR2 FQGTGA. The CDR3 here is CASSLRHSSTGELFF. CDR3 DNA: TGTGCCAGCAGCTTACGGCACAGTAGCACCGGGGAGCTGTTTTTT.